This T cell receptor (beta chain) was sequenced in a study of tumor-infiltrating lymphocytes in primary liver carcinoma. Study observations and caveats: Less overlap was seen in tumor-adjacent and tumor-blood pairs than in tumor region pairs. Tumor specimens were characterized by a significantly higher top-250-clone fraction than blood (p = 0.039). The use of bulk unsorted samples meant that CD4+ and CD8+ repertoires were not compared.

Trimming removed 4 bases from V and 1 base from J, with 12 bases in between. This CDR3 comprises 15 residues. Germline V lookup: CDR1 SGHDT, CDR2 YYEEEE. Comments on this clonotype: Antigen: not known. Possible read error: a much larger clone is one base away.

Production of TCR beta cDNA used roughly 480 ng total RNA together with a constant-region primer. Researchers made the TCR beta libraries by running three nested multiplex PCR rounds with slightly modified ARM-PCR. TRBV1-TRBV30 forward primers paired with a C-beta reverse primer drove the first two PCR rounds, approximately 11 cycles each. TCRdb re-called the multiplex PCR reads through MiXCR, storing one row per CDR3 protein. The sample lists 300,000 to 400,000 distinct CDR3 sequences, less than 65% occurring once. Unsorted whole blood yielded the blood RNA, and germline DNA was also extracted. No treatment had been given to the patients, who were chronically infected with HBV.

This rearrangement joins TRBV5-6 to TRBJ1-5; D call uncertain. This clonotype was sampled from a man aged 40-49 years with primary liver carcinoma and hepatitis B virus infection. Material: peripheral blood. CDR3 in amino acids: CASSRWMESNQPQHF. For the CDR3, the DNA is TGTGCCAGCAGCAGGTGGATGGAGAGCAATCAGCCCCAGCATTTT. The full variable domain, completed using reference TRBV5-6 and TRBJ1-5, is DAGVTQSPTHLIKTRGQQVTLRCSPKSGHDTVSWYQQALGQGPQFIFQYYEEEERQRGNFPDRFSGHQFPNYSSELNVNALLLGDSALYLCASSRWMESNQPQHFGDGTRLSIL.